The 13 T cell receptor beta chains given below trace back to one sample, sequenced in a study of blood T cell repertoires in COVID-19. Method: immunoSEQ multiplex PCR; TCRdb's copy keeps in-frame clones and lacks some. The table shows about 220,000 clones, with approximately 86% occurring only once. Sequenced: peripheral blood. Every receptor here comes from a man aged 40-55 years with acute or convalescent COVID-19.

The genes are TRBV9 and TRBJ1-6; no reliable D call. Trimming took off 5 bases at V and 7 bases at J, with 10 bases between the two ends. The CDR3 extends over 13 amino acids. CDR1 and CDR2 from the germline V gene are SGDLS and YYNGEE. CDR3 in amino acids: CASRSAANSPLHF. In nucleotides, the CDR3 is TGTGCCAGCAGATCAGCGGCCAATTCACCCCTCCACTTT.

The chain combines TRBV10-3 with TRBJ1-6, with D hard to call. Germline V gene lookup returns CDR1 ENHRY and CDR2 SYGVKD. There are 14 residues in the CDR3. V was trimmed by 2 bases and J by 8 bases, leaving 10 bases between them. CDR3 amino acids: CAISEHDGDSPLHF. CDR3 sequence (DNA): TGTGCCATCAGTGAGCACGACGGAGATTCACCCCTCCACTTT.

This clone was recorded once. The CDR3 spells CASSQGTSWYEQYF. CDR3 DNA: TGTGCCAGCAGCCAAGGGACTAGCTGGTACGAGCAGTACTTC. The chain combines TRBV14 with TRBJ2-7, with TRBD2 matching 8 bases. Losses at the gene ends were 1 base for V and 4 bases for J; bases not matched to a gene: 3. This CDR3 comprises 14 residues. Germline CDR1 is SGHDN and CDR2 is FVKESK.

This chain joins TRBV19 and TRBJ1-3, with D uncertain. V was cut by 5 bases and J by 1 base, with 15 bases left in between. Germline values: CDR1 LNHDA, CDR2 SQIVND (reference sequence). This CDR3 is built from 16 residues. For the CDR3, the DNA is TGTGCCAGTAGTGGTGTAAGCACGGGTTCTGGAAACACCATATATTTT. Residues: CASSGVSTGSGNTIYF.

The chain joins TRBV6-5 to TRBJ2-7; tentatively, D is TRBD2 (6 bases). The length of the CDR3 is 13 residues. V lost 7 bases and J 4 bases, leaving 14 bases between the germline ends. Germline loops: CDR1 MNHEY, CDR2 SVGAGI. CDR3 protein: CASTPGRGYEQYF. The CDR3 coding sequence is TGTGCCAGCACCCCGGGTCGGGGGTACGAGCAGTACTTC.

The chain employs TRBV6-1 and TRBJ2-5; tentative D call: TRBD2 (6 bases). V shed 1 base and J shed 6 bases, with 21 bases lying between them. CDR1 and CDR2 (germline): MNHNS, SASEGT. CDR3 length equals 17 residues. For the CDR3, the DNA is TGTGCCAGCAGTGAAGGGAGGGGCCTCGGAGGAAGAAAGACCCAGTACTTC. This gives the protein CASSEGRGLGGRKTQYF.

V is TRBV6-5 and J is TRBJ1-2; 7 bases align to TRBD1. The CDR3 sequence is 13 residues long. Germline values: CDR1 MNHEY, CDR2 SVGAGI. The junction had 9 bases not matched to a gene; V was cut back by 7 bases and J by 7 bases. CDR3 sequence reads: CASNIGTEFGYTF. The CDR3 bases are TGTGCCAGCAATATAGGGACAGAGTTTGGCTACACCTTC.

This clone was recorded a few times. The rearrangement joins TRBV2 to TRBJ2-3, with D hard to call. CDR3 length: 15 residues. CDR1 and CDR2 (germline): SNHLY, FYNNEI. The V and J ends lost 5 bases and 0 bases respectively, with 12 bases between them. The CDR3 reads CASSWAFSSTDTQYF. CDR3 DNA sequence: TGTGCCAGCAGTTGGGCCTTCTCTAGCACAGATACGCAGTATTTT.

V and J are TRBV10-1 and TRBJ2-1, with TRBD2 identical over 11 bases. The germline gives CDR1 WNHNN, CDR2 SYGVQD (reference sequence). V trimming: 4 bases; J trimming: 3 bases; junction bases outside the gene matches: 8. The length of the CDR3 is 17 residues. The CDR3 protein is CASSALTSGIFYNEQFF. DNA of the CDR3: TGCGCCAGCAGTGCATTGACTAGCGGGATTTTCTACAATGAGCAGTTCTTC.

The chain recombines TRBV18 with TRBJ2-2, with TRBD2 matching over 10 bases. Germline assignment: CDR1 KGHSH and CDR2 LQKENI. This CDR3 has 17 amino acids. The V gene end was trimmed by 6 bases and the J gene end by 1 base; junction bases not matched to a gene: 8. CDR3 sequence (DNA): TGTGCCAGCTCCCGATACTGGACTAGCGGGAACACCGGGGAGCTGTTTTTT. Encoded protein: CASSRYWTSGNTGELFF.

This chain links TRBV7-9 with TRBJ1-2; tentative D call: TRBD1 (5 bases). Germline V gene lookup returns CDR1 SEHNR and CDR2 FQNEAQ (reference sequence). CDR3 length: 14 amino acids. V shed 3 bases and J shed 1 base, with 9 bases lying between them. Here the CDR3 DNA reads TGTGCCAGCAGCTTCGGGGGTTTTAACTATGGCTACACCTTC. Its translation: CASSFGGFNYGYTF.

The rearrangement links TRBV29-1 to TRBJ2-3, with D uncertain. Germline CDR1 is SQVTM and CDR2 is ANQGSEA. CDR3 length equals 14 residues. Deletions cut 0 bases from V and 6 bases from J, with 13 bases between. In DNA, the CDR3 is TGCAGCGTTGAAGAAGGCGCCACCGGGGATACGCAGTATTTT. It yields the protein CSVEEGATGDTQYF.

Many counts were recorded for this clone. This chain connects TRBV19 to TRBJ1-6; no reliable D call. Between the trimmed V and J ends, which lost 3 bases and 0 bases, there was a span of 6 bases. Germline V gene data show CDR1 as LNHDA and CDR2 as SQIVND (reference sequence). CDR3 length: 15 amino acids. Here the CDR3 reads CASSIGSSYNSPLHF. The DNA for the CDR3 is TGTGCCAGTAGTATTGGGAGCTCCTATAATTCACCCCTCCACTTT.